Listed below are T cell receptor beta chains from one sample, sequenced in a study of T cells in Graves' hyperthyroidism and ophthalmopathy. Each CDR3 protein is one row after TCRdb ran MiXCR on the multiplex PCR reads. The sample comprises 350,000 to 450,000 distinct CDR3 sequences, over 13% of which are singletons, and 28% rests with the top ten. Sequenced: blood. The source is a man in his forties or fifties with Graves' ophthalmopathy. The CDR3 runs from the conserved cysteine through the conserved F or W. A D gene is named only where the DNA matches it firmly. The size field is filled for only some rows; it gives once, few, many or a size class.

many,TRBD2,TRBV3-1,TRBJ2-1,TGTGCCAGCAGCCAAGATACTAGCGGGTACTCCTCCTACAATGAGCAGTTCTTC,CASSQDTSGYSSYNEQFF
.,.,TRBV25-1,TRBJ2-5,TGTGCCAGCAGGCCCGGTAGGGGACCCGAGACCCAGTACTTC,CASRPGRGPETQYF
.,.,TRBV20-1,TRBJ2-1,TGCAGTGCTAGATTCCCGGGGATCAATGAGCAGTTCTTC,CSARFPGINEQFF
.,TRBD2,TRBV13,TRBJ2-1,TGTGCCAGCAGAATGGGCGGGAGCCCCTACAATGAGCAGTTCTTC,CASRMGGSPYNEQFF
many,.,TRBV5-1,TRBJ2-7,TGCGCCAGCAGCTGGGACGCTCGGACACCCTACGAGCAGTACTTC,CASSWDARTPYEQYF
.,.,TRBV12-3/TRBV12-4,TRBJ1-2,TGTGCCAGCAGCTCCGTCGGGGGAGGGGTGCTTAACTATGGCTACACCTTC,CASSSVGGGVLNYGYTF
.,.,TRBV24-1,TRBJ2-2,TGTGCCAGCCGGACCGCGGACACCGGGGAGCTGTTTTTT,CASRTADTGELFF
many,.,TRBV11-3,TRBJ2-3,TGTGCCAGCAGCTTGGGCGGATCGGATACGCAGTATTTT,CASSLGGSDTQYF
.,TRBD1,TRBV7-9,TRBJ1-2,TGTGCCAGCAGCTTAGGGGGAGGGGGACAGGGAGGTGGCTACACCTTC,CASSLGGGGQGGGYTF
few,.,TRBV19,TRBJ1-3,TGTGCCAGTAGTATAGCCACCGTCTCTGGAAACACCATATATTTT,CASSIATVSGNTIYF
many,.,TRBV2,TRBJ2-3,TGTGCCAGCAGTAGCGGATATAGCACAGATACGCAGTATTTT,CASSSGYSTDTQYF
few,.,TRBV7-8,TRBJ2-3,TGTGCCAGCAGCTCACCCCGGGAATCAGATACGCAGTATTTT,CASSSPRESDTQYF
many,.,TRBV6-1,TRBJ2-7,TGTGCCAGCAGTGAAGCGCTCGTCTATCGGGACTACGAGCAGTACTTC,CASSEALVYRDYEQYF
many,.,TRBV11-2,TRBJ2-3,TGTGCCAGCAGCTTCGCCCGCGGGTCCACAGATACGCAGTATTTT,CASSFARGSTDTQYF
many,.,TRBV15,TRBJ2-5,TGTGCCTCAGGTTTGTCCCGAGAGACCCAGTACTTC,CASGLSRETQYF
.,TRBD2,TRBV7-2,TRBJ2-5,TGTGCCAGCAGCTTAGCTAGGGCAGCGGGAGACCCAGAGACCCAGTACTTC,CASSLARAAGDPETQYF
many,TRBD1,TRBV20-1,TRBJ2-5,TGCAGTGCTAGTTCGACAGGGGAGAGGGAGACCCAGTACTTC,CSASSTGERETQYF
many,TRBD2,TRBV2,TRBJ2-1,TGTGCCAGCAGAGGAGCGCTAGCGGGATCCTACAATGAGCAGTTCTTC,CASRGALAGSYNEQFF
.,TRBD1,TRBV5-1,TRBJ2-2,TGCGCCACCAGAAGGACAGGGAGGAACACCGGGGAGCTGTTTTTT,CATRRTGRNTGELFF
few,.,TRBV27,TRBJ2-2,TGTGCCAGCAGTTTAAGCGGGTCACCTACCGGGGAGCTGTTTTTT,CASSLSGSPTGELFF
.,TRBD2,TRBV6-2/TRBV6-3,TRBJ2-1,TGTGCCAGCAGGATACGGGAGGGAGTAGAGCAGTTCTTC,CASRIREGVEQFF
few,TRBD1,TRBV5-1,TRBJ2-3,TGCGCCAGCAGCTTGGATCAGGGGGTAGATACGCAGTATTTT,CASSLDQGVDTQYF
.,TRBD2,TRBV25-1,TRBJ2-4,TGTGCCAGCCGAATGCGGGAGGGTATTCAGTACTTC,CASRMREGIQYF
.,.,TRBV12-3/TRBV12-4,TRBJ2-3,TGTGCCAGCAGTTTTGAAATGGGCACAGATACGCAGTATTTT,CASSFEMGTDTQYF
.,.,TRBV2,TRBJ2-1,TGTGCCAGCGGGACAACATCCTACAATGAGCAGTTCTTC,CASGTTSYNEQFF
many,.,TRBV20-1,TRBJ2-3,TGCAGTGCTAGAGGGGGTGGTTCCACAGATACGCAGTATTTT,CSARGGGSTDTQYF
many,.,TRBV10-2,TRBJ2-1,TGCGCCAGCAAGGGGGGGAGGGCCGCGTTTCTTGAGCAGTTCTTC,CASKGGRAAFLEQFF
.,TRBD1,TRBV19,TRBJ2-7,TGTGCCAGTAGCATCGCGGACAGGGCACACTACGAGCAGTACTTC,CASSIADRAHYEQYF
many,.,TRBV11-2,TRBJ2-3,TGTGCCAGCAGCTTCGGCGGGACTCGAGATACGCAGTATTTT,CASSFGGTRDTQYF
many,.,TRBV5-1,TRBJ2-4,TGCGCCAGCAGCTTGGAGGGAAAAAACATTCAGTACTTC,CASSLEGKNIQYF
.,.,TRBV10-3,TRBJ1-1,TGTGCCATCGTAAACGGATTGAACACTGAAGCTTTCTTT,CAIVNGLNTEAFF
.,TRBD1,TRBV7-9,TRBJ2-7,TGTGCCAGCAGGGGACAGGGTCCCGACGAGCAGTACTTC,CASRGQGPDEQYF
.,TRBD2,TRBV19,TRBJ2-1,TGTGCCAGTAGCTCCTACGGGGGGGGGACCTACAATGAGCAGTTCTTC,CASSSYGGGTYNEQFF
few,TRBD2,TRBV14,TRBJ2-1,TGTGCCAGCAGCGAGACTAGCGGGAGGGTTGAGCAGTTCTTC,CASSETSGRVEQFF
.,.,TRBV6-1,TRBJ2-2,TGTGCCAGCAGTGCTAGGGGCACCGGGGAGCTGTTTTTT,CASSARGTGELFF
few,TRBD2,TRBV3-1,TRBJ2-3,TGTGCCAGCAGCCGCAAATCGAGGGGACTACTAGCAGATACGCAGTATTTT,CASSRKSRGLLADTQYF
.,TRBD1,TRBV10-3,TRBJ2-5,TGTGCCATCAGTGAGGTACAGGGGGCTCAAGAGACCCAGTACTTC,CAISEVQGAQETQYF
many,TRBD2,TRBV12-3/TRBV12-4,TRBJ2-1,TGTGCCAGCAGTACCAGGACTAGCGGGAGTTACAATGAGCAGTTCTTC,CASSTRTSGSYNEQFF
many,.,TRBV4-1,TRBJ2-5,TGCGCCAGCAGCCAAGAGGCGAAACAAGAGACCCAGTACTTC,CASSQEAKQETQYF
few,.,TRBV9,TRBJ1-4,TGTGCCAGCAGCTCAACCGGAGGGCAGGCTAATGAAAAACTGTTTTTT,CASSSTGGQANEKLFF
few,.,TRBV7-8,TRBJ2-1,TGTGCCAGCAGCTTACGTCTAGCTTTCTACAATGAGCAGTTCTTC,CASSLRLAFYNEQFF
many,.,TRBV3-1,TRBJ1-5,TGTGCCAGCAGCCGAGGACTTCAAAATCAGCCCCAGCATTTT,CASSRGLQNQPQHF
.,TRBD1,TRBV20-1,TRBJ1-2,TGCAGTGCTAGTATAGTACAGGGGTATGGCTACACCTTC,CSASIVQGYGYTF
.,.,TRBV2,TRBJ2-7,TGTGCCAGCTGGGACTCAGCCGGGTACGAGCAGTACTTC,CASWDSAGYEQYF
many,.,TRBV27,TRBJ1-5,TGTGCCAGCAGTTATGACATGGCAGGCAATCAGCCCCAGCATTTT,CASSYDMAGNQPQHF
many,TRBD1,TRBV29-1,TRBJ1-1,TGCAGCGTTTACAACAGGGGGAACACTGAAGCTTTCTTT,CSVYNRGNTEAFF
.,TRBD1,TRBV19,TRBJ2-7,TGTGCCAGTAGTACCGGGACAGGGTCCGAGCAGTACTTC,CASSTGTGSEQYF
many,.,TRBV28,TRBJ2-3,TGTGCCAGCAGCCGAGGACGCCACAACACAGATACGCAGTATTTT,CASSRGRHNTDTQYF
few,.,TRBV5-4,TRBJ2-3,TGTGCCAGCAGCTTGTCCCCGGGGGCTCGGAGCACAGATACGCAGTATTTT,CASSLSPGARSTDTQYF
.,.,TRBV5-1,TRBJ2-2,TGCGCCAGCAGCCGTGACCCGACTATGAACACCGGGGAGCTGTTTTTT,CASSRDPTMNTGELFF
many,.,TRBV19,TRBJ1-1,TGTGCCAGTAGTATAGATATGTGGGGCACTGAAGCTTTCTTT,CASSIDMWGTEAFF
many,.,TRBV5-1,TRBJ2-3,TGCGCCAGCAGCTTGGACGGGGGGCGGATAGATACGCAGTATTTT,CASSLDGGRIDTQYF
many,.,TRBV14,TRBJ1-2,TGTGCCAGCAGCCAAGAGGACCACAGATATTCTAACTATGGCTACACCTTC,CASSQEDHRYSNYGYTF